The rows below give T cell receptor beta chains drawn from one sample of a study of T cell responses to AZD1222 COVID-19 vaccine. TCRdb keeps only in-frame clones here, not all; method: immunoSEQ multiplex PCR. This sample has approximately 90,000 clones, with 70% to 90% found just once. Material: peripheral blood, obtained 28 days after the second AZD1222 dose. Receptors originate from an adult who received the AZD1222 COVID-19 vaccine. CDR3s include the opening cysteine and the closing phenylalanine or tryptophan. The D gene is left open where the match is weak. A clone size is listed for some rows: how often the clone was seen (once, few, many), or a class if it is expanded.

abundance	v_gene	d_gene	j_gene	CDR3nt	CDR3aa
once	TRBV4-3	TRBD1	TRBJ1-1	TGCGCCAGCAGCCAAGATGGGACAGAGGAAGCTTTCTTT	CASSQDGTEEAFF
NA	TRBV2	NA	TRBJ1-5	TGTGCCAGCAGAGACCCTTTGGGACCCCAGCATTTT	CASRDPLGPQHF
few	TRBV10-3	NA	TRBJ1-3	TGTGCCATCGGGAGGGACGAAGGAAACACCATATATTTT	CAIGRDEGNTIYF
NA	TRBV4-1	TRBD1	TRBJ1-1	TGCGCCAGCAGCCAGTTGACAGGGGCCACTGAAGCTTTCTTT	CASSQLTGATEAFF
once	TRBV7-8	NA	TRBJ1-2	TGTGCCAGCAGCTTAGCAGGGTGGGGGGGGCCCAAACCCCACTATGGCTACACCTTC	CASSLAGWGGPKPHYGYTF
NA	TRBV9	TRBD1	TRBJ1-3	TGTGCCAGCAGCTTGGGACAACAGGGGGGAAACACCATATATTTT	CASSLGQQGGNTIYF
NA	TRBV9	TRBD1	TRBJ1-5	TGTGCCAGCGGGTCGGGACAGCTAAATAATCAGCCCCAGCATTTT	CASGSGQLNNQPQHF
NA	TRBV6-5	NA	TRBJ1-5	TGTGCCAGCAGTAGACAGGCCGATCAGCCCCAGCATTTT	CASSRQADQPQHF
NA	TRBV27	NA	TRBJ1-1	TGTGCCAGCAGTTTATCGGTTTACGGGAACACTGAAGCTTTCTTT	CASSLSVYGNTEAFF
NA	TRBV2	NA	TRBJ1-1	TGTGCCAGCAGTCCCACAGGGTTCAACACTGAAGCTTTCTTT	CASSPTGFNTEAFF
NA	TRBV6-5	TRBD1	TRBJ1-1	TGTGCCAGCAGTTACTCGACAGGGATCACTGAAGCTTTCTTT	CASSYSTGITEAFF
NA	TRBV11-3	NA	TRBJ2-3	TGTGCCAGCAGCTTAGCGCAGCCGCACTTCACTAGCACAGATACGCAGTATTTT	CASSLAQPHFTSTDTQYF
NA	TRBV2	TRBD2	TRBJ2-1	TGTGCCAGCAGTCGCGGGGGGCGCTACAATGAGCAGTTCTTC	CASSRGGRYNEQFF
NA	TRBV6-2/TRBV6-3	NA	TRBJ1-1	TGTGCCAGCAGTTATACAGTAATGAACACTGAAGCTTTCTTT	CASSYTVMNTEAFF
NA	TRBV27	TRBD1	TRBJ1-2	TGTGCCAGCAGTCCCACGGGACAGGTTTATGGCTACACCTTC	CASSPTGQVYGYTF
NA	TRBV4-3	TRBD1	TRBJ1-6	TGCGCCAGCAGCCAAGACCGGACAGGGGGATCCTATAATTCACCCCTCCACTTT	CASSQDRTGGSYNSPLHF
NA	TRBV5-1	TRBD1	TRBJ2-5	TGCGCCAGCAGCTCGGACAGGGCCTACCAGTACTTC	CASSSDRAYQYF
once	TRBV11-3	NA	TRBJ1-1	TGTGCCAGCAGCCCGGGACGGGGAAACACTGAAGCTTTCTTT	CASSPGRGNTEAFF
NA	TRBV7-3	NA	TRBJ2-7	TGTGCCAGCAGCCTCGGCGTAGGGTCACCCTACGAGCAGTACTTC	CASSLGVGSPYEQYF
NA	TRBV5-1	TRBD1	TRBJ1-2	TGCGCCAGCAGCCAACGGACAGGGGGGTTGGTTTTCTATGGCTACACCTTC	CASSQRTGGLVFYGYTF
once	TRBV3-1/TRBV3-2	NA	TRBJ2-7	TGTGCCAGCAGCCAGGGCCTATACGAGCAGTACTTC	CASSQGLYEQYF
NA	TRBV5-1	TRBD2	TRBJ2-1	TGCGCCAGCAGCCGTCCGAGCGGGGACTACAATGAGCAGTTCTTC	CASSRPSGDYNEQFF
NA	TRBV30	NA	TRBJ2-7	TGTGCCTGGGCTTGGGGAAAAGCAGAGCAGTACTTC	CAWAWGKAEQYF
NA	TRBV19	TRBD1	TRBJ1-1	TGTGCCAGCTCGACAGGGTTAAATGAAGCTTTCTTT	CASSTGLNEAFF
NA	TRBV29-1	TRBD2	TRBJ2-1	TGCAGCGCCCCGGGGGGGGGATCAGGGCATGAGCAGTTCTTC	CSAPGGGSGHEQFF
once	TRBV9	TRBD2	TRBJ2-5	TGTGCCAGCAGCGTATTAGCGGGGGGGCCAGAGACCCAGTACTTC	CASSVLAGGPETQYF
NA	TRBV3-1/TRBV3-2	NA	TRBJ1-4	TGTGCCAGCAGCCAAGAATCCGCAACTAATGAAAAACTGTTTTTT	CASSQESATNEKLFF
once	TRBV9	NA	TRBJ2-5	TGTGCCAGCAGCGGGACTGGATCGGACCAGGAGACCCAGTACTTC	CASSGTGSDQETQYF
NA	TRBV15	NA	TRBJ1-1	TGTGCCACCAGCAGAGGATTGGGGACCACTGAAGCTTTCTTT	CATSRGLGTTEAFF
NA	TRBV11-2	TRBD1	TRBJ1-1	TGTGCCAGCAGCGCCCAGAGACAGGGCGGTATAGAAGCTTTCTTT	CASSAQRQGGIEAFF
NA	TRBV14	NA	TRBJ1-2	TGTGCCAGCAGCCCGCAGGGGTTGGATGGCTACACCTTC	CASSPQGLDGYTF
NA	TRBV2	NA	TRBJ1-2	TGTGCCAGCACCGACACTTACTATGGCTACACCTTC	CASTDTYYGYTF
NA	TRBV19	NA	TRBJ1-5	TGTGCCAGTAGTATAGAGGGGGCGAGAAAGCCCCAGCATTTT	CASSIEGARKPQHF
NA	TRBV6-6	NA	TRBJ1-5	TGTGCCAGCAGTTACTCATCGTCAAGGGGCAATCAGCCCCAGCATTTT	CASSYSSSRGNQPQHF
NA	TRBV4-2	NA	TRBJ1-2	TGTGCCAGCAGCCAAGAGGGTGGCAGAAATAACTATGGCTACACCTTC	CASSQEGGRNNYGYTF
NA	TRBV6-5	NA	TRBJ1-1	TGTGCCAGCAGTCGCAACAGGGAGAACACTGAAGCTTTCTTT	CASSRNRENTEAFF
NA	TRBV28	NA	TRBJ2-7	TGTGCCAGCAGTTTAAGCGGCTCAAGGTACGAGCAGTACTTC	CASSLSGSRYEQYF
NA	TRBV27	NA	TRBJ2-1	TGTGCCAGCAGTTCTCTCCGGGGCCTGAACAATGAGCAGTTCTTC	CASSSLRGLNNEQFF
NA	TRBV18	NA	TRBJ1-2	TGTGCCAGCTCACCCACGGACGGCAACTATGGCTACACCTTC	CASSPTDGNYGYTF
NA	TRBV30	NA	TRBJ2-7	TGTGCCTGGAGTGCCCTTCGGCAGGGTGGCTCGAGCGAGCAGTACTTC	CAWSALRQGGSSEQYF
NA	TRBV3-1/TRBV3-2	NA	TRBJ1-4	TGTGCCAGCAGCCAAGATTTGGGTAATGAAAAACTGTTTTTT	CASSQDLGNEKLFF
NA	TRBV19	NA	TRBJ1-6	TGTGCCAGTAGTATATCTGTTAATTCACCCCTCCACTTT	CASSISVNSPLHF
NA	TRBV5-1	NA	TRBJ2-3	TGCGCCAGCAGCCCCCAAACAGGGTACACAGATACGCAGTATTTT	CASSPQTGYTDTQYF
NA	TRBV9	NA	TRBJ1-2	TGTGCCAGCAGCGTAAGCAGGAACTATGGCTACACCTTC	CASSVSRNYGYTF
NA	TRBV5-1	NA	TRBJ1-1	TGCGCCAGCAGCCAGGGAGGGAACACTGAAGCTTTCTTT	CASSQGGNTEAFF
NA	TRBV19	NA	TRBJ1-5	TGTGCCAGTAGTAAGGGACGGAGCAATCAGCCCCAGCATTTT	CASSKGRSNQPQHF
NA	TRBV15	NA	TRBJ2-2	TGTGCCATTGAATCGGGCACCGGGGAGCTGTTTTTT	CAIESGTGELFF
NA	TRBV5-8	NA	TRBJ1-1	TGTGCCAGCAGCCCCGAGGCCGCCATAGAAGCTTTCTTT	CASSPEAAIEAFF
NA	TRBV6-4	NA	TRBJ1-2	TGTGCCAGCAGTGACTCGAATAACGGGGGCTATGGCTACACCTTC	CASSDSNNGGYGYTF
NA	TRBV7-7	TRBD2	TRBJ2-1	TGTGCCAGCAGCCTCGCGACTAGCGGGCCCTACAATGAGCAGTTCTTC	CASSLATSGPYNEQFF
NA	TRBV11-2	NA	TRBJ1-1	TGTGCCAGCAGCCCCCAAACAGGCAACACTGAAGCTTTCTTT	CASSPQTGNTEAFF
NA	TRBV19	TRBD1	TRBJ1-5	TGTGCCAGTAGTAAGGACAGGGGCAATCAGCCCCAGCATTTT	CASSKDRGNQPQHF
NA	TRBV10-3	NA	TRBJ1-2	TGTGCCATCAGTGGGTCCGAGGGGGTTAAGGGCTACACCTTC	CAISGSEGVKGYTF
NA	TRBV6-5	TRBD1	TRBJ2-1	TGTGCCAGCAGCCGGGACAGTTTGTACTACAATGAGCAGTTCTTC	CASSRDSLYYNEQFF
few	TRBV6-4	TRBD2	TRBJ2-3	TGTGCCAGCACTCCGACTAGCGGGGGGGCAGATACGCAGTATTTT	CASTPTSGGADTQYF
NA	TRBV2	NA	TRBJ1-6	TGTGCCAGCAGTGAATCGGGGTGGTCCTATAATTCACCCCTCCACTTT	CASSESGWSYNSPLHF